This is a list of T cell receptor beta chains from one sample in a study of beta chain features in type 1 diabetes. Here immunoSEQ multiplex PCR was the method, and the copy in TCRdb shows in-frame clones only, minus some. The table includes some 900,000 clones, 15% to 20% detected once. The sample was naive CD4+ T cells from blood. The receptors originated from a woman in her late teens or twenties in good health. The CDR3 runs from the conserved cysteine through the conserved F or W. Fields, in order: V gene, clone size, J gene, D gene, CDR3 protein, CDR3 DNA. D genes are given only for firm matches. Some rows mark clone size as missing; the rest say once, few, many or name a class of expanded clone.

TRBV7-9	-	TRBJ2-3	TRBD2	CASSPLASGFTDTQYF	TGTGCCAGCAGCCCCTTGGCTAGCGGATTCACAGATACGCAGTATTTT
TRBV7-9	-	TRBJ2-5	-	CASSSASESLGQETQYF	TGTGCCAGCAGCTCCGCCAGCGAGAGCTTGGGCCAAGAGACCCAGTACTTC
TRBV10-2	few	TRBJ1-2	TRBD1	CASSVGTGGTPNYGYTF	TGCGCCAGCAGCGTCGGGACAGGGGGCACCCCTAACTATGGCTACACCTTC
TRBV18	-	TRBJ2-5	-	CASSPGGQETQYF	TGTGCCAGCTCACCAGGGGGACAAGAGACCCAGTACTTC
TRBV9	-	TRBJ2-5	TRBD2	CASSLSGSPGETQYF	TGTGCCAGCAGCTTGAGCGGGAGCCCTGGGGAGACCCAGTACTTC
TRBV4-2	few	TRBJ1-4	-	CASSRQPGTPNEKLFF	TGTGCCAGCAGCCGTCAGCCGGGGACTCCTAATGAAAAACTGTTTTTT
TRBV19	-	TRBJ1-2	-	CASSIPRADGYTF	TGTGCCAGTAGTATCCCCAGGGCCGATGGCTACACCTTC
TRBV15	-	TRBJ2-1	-	CATSRGDGVLNEQFF	TGTGCCACCAGCAGAGGAGATGGCGTCTTAAATGAGCAGTTCTTC
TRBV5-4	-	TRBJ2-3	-	CASSLPPGSLTDTQYF	TGTGCCAGCAGCTTGCCCCCCGGGAGTCTTACAGATACGCAGTATTTT
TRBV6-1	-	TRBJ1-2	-	CASSVLITDPPWGYTF	TGTGCCAGCAGTGTACTCATAACGGACCCCCCGTGGGGCTACACCTTC
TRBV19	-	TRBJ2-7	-	CASNVYMSYEQYF	TGTGCCAGTAACGTCTACATGTCCTACGAGCAGTACTTC
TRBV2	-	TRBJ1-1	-	CASTLNQGPNTEAFF	TGTGCCAGCACTCTAAACCAGGGGCCGAACACTGAAGCTTTCTTT
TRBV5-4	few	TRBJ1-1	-	CASSSDLNTEAFF	TGTGCCAGCAGCTCGGACCTGAACACTGAAGCTTTCTTT
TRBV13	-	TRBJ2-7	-	CASSLGHIYERYF	TGTGCCAGCAGCTTAGGCCATATCTACGAGCGGTACTTC
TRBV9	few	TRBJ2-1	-	CASSVTGLHNEQFF	TGTGCCAGCAGCGTAACGGGACTTCACAATGAGCAGTTCTTC
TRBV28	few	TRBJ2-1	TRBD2	CASSPGLAGDRLDEQFF	TGTGCCAGCAGCCCTGGACTAGCGGGAGACCGTTTGGATGAGCAGTTCTTC
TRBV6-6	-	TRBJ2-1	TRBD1	CASSPKDSRGGGQQFF	TGTGCCAGCAGTCCTAAGGATTCTCGAGGGGGCGGTCAACAGTTCTTC
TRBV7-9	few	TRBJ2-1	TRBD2	CASSGTSGRSYNEQFF	TGTGCCAGCAGCGGGACTAGCGGCCGCTCCTACAATGAGCAGTTCTTC
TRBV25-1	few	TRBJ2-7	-	CASSEAKNYEQYF	TGTGCCAGCAGTGAAGCCAAGAACTACGAGCAGTACTTC
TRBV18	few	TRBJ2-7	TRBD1	CASSPGTGVYEQYF	TGTGCCAGCTCACCGGGGACAGGGGTCTACGAGCAGTACTTC
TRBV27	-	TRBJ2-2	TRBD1	CASKPGQGPGELFF	TGTGCCAGCAAACCGGGACAGGGTCCCGGGGAGCTGTTTTTT
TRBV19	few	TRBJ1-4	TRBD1	CASSISRTGPNEKLFF	TGTGCCAGTAGTATCTCCCGGACAGGGCCGAATGAAAAACTGTTTTTT
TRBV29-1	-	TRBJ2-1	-	CSVERYNEQFF	TGCAGCGTTGAACGCTACAATGAGCAGTTCTTC
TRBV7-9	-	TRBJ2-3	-	CASSLERGSTDTQYF	TGTGCCAGCAGCTTGGAGAGGGGTAGCACAGATACGCAGTATTTT
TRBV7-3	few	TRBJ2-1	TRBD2	CASSLTGVTSGRNEQFF	TGTGCCAGCAGCTTAACGGGGGTCACTAGCGGGAGAAACGAGCAGTTCTTC
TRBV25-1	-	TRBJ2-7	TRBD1	CASSSGTGLYEQYF	TGTGCCAGCAGCTCCGGGACAGGGCTCTACGAGCAGTACTTC
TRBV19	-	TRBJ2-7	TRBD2	CASSFTSGSSYEQYF	TGTGCCAGTAGTTTCACTAGCGGGAGCTCCTACGAGCAGTACTTC
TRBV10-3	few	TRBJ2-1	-	CAISAGRELINEQFF	TGTGCCATCAGTGCAGGGCGGGAATTGATCAATGAGCAGTTCTTC
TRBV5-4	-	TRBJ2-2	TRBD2	CASSRGTSGNTGELFF	TGTGCCAGCAGCAGAGGGACTAGCGGGAACACCGGGGAGCTGTTTTTT
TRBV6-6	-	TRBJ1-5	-	CASMRVSNQPQHF	TGTGCCAGCATGAGGGTTAGCAATCAGCCCCAGCATTTT
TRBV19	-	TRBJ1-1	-	CASSRNTEAFF	TGTGCCAGTAGCAGGAACACTGAAGCTTTCTTT
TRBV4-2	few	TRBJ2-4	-	CASSQDLWGWAKNIQYF	TGTGCCAGCAGCCAAGATCTCTGGGGATGGGCCAAAAACATTCAGTACTTC
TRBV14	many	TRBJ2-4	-	CASSPRVENIQYF	TGTGCCAGCAGCCCTCGCGTCGAAAACATTCAGTACTTC
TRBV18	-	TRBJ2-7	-	CASSPIAESTYEQYF	TGTGCCAGCTCACCAATAGCGGAATCAACCTACGAGCAGTACTTC
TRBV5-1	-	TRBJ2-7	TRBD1	CASSLGGQQGTYEQYF	TGCGCCAGCAGCTTGGGGGGCCAACAGGGGACCTACGAGCAGTACTTC
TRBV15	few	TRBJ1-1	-	CATRWGPTGLGNTEAFF	TGTGCCACCAGGTGGGGGCCTACAGGACTTGGGAACACTGAAGCTTTCTTT
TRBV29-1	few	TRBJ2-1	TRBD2	CSARRLAGGNEQFF	TGCAGCGCCAGGCGGCTAGCGGGAGGCAATGAGCAGTTCTTC
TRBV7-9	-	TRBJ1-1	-	CASSFGRVNTEAFF	TGTGCCAGCAGCTTCGGACGGGTGAACACTGAAGCTTTCTTT
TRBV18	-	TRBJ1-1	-	CASSPPGRTNTEAFF	TGTGCCAGCTCACCACCTGGGAGAACGAACACTGAAGCTTTCTTT
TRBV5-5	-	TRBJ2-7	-	CASSLGLGYSYEQYF	TGTGCCAGCAGCTTGGGGCTGGGTTACTCCTACGAGCAGTACTTC
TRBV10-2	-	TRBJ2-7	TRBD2	CASRVGASGKNEQYF	TGCGCCAGCAGGGTTGGGGCTAGCGGGAAGAACGAGCAGTACTTC
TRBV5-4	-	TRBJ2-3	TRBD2	CASSPRGLENTDTQYF	TGTGCCAGCAGCCCGCGTGGACTAGAAAACACAGATACGCAGTATTTT
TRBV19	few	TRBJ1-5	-	CASISGSNQPQHF	TGTGCCAGTATTTCCGGAAGCAATCAGCCCCAGCATTTT
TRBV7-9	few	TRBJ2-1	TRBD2	CASSLKLHSGSSYNEQFF	TGTGCCAGCAGCTTAAAGTTACATAGCGGGAGTTCTTACAATGAGCAGTTCTTC
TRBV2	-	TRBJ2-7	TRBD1	CASTADRGPYEQYF	TGTGCCAGCACCGCGGACAGGGGCCCCTACGAGCAGTACTTC
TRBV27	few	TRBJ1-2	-	CASSFLGDRDYTF	TGTGCCAGCAGTTTCCTCGGTGATAGGGACTACACCTTC
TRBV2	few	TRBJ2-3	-	CASSITGRGWTDTQYF	TGTGCCAGCAGCATAACAGGGAGAGGTTGGACAGATACGCAGTATTTT
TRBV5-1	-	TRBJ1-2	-	CASSPGDYGYTF	TGCGCCAGCAGCCCCGGGGACTATGGCTACACCTTC
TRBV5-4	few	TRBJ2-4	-	CASSLEPAKNIQYF	TGTGCCAGCAGCTTGGAGCCAGCCAAAAACATTCAGTACTTC
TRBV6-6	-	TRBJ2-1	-	CASSYSIPSYNEQFF	TGTGCCAGCAGTTACAGTATTCCCTCCTACAATGAGCAGTTCTTC
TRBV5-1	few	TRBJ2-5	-	CASSPTGAGRRETQYF	TGCGCCAGCAGCCCTACGGGGGCGGGCAGGCGAGAGACCCAGTACTTC
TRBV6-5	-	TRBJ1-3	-	CASSYQVTPGNTIYF	TGTGCCAGCAGTTACCAGGTCACCCCTGGAAACACCATATATTTT
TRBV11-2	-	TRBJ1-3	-	CASSLGRLDTIYF	TGTGCCAGCAGCTTAGGCAGGCTGGACACCATATATTTT